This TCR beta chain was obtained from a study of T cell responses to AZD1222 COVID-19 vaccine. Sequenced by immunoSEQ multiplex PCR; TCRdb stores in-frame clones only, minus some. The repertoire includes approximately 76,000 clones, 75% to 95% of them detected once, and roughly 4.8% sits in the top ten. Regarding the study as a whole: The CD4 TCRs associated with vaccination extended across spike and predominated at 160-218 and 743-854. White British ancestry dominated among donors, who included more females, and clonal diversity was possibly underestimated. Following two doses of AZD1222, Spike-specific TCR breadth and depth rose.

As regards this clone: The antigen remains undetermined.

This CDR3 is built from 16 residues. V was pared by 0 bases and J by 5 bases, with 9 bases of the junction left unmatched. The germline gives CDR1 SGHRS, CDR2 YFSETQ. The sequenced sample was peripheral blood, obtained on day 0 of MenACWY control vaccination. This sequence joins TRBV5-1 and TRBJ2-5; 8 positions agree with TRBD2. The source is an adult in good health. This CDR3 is CASSLDPAGERETQYF. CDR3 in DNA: TGCGCCAGCAGCTTGGATCCAGCGGGAGAGCGCGAGACCCAGTACTTC.